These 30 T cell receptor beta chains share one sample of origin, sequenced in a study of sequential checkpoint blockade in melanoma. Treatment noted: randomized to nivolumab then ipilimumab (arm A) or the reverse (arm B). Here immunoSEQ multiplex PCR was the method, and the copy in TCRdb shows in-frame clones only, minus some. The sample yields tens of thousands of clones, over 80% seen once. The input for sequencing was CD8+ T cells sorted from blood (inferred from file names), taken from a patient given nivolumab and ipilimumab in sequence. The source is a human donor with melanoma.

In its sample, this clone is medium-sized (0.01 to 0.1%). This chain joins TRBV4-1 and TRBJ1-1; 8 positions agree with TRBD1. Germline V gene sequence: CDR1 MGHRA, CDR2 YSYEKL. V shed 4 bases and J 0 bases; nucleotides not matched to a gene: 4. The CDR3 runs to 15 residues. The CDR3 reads CASSLRTGLNTEAFF. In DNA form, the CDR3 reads TGCGCCAGCAGCCTCCGGACAGGGCTGAACACTGAAGCTTTCTTT.

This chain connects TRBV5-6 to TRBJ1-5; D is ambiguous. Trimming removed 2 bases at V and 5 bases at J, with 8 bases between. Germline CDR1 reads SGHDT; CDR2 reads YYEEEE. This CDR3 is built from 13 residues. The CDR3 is CASSFLGHQPQHF. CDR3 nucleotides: TGTGCCAGCAGCTTCCTAGGCCATCAGCCCCAGCATTTT.

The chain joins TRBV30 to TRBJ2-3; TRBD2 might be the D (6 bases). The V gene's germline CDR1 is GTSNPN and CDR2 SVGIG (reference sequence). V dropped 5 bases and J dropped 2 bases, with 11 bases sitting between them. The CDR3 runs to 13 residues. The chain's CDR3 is CAWFSGFTDTQYF. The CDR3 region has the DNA TGTGCCTGGTTTAGCGGTTTCACAGATACGCAGTATTTT.

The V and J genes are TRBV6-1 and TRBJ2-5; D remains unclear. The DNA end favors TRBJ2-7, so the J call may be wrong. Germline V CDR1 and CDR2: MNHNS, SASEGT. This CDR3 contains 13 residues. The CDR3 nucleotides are TGTGCCAGCAGTGAACTCTTTACCTACGAGCAGTACTTC. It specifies CASSELFTYEQYF.

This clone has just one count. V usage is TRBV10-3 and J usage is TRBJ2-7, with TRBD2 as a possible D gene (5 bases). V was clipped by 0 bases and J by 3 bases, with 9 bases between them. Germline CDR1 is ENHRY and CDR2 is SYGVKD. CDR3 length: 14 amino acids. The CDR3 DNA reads TGTGCCATCAGTGAGTCACGGACTCACTACGAGCAGTACTTC. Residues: CAISESRTHYEQYF.

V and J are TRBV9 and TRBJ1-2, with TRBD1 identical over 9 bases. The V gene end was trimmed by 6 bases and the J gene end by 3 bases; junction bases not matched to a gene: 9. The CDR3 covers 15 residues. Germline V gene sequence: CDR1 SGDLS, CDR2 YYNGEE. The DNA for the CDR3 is TGTGCCAGCACCCAACAGGGGGCAAGTGACTATGGCTACACCTTC. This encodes CASTQQGASDYGYTF.

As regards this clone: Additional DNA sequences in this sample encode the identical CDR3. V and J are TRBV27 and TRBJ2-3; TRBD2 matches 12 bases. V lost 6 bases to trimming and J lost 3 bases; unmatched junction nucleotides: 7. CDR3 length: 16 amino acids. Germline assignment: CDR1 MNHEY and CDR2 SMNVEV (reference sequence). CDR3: CASSSPTSGRTDTQYF. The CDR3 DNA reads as TGTGCCAGCAGCTCTCCAACTAGCGGGAGGACAGATACGCAGTATTTT.

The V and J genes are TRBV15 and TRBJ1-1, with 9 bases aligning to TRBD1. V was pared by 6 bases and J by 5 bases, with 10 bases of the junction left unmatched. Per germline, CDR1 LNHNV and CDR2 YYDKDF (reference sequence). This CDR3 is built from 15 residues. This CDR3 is CATRRDRVKWTEAFF. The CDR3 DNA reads TGTGCCACCAGGAGGGACAGGGTTAAGTGGACTGAAGCTTTCTTT.

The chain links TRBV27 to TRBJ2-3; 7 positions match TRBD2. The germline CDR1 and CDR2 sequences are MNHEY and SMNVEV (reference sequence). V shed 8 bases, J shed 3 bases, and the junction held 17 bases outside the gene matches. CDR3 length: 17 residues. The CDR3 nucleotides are TGTGCCAGCCCCAGTTGCGGGGGAAAGAGCCATACAGATACGCAGTATTTT. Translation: CASPSCGGKSHTDTQYF.

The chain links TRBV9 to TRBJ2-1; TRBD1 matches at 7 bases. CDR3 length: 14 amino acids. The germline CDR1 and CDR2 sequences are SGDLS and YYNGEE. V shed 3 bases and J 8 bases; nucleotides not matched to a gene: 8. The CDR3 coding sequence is TGTGCCAGCAGCGAGGCCAAAGGGGGCGATGAGCAGTTCTTC. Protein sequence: CASSEAKGGDEQFF.

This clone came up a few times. The CDR3 nucleotides are TGTGCCAGCAGCTTACAGGGTGGGGATCAGCCCCAGCATTTT. This encodes CASSLQGGDQPQHF. This rearrangement joins TRBV27 to TRBJ1-5; D may be TRBD1 (6 bases). This CDR3 spans 14 amino acids. V was shortened by 6 bases and J by 5 bases, with 14 bases between the two germline ends. Looked up from germline, CDR1 is MNHEY and CDR2 is SMNVEV (reference sequence).

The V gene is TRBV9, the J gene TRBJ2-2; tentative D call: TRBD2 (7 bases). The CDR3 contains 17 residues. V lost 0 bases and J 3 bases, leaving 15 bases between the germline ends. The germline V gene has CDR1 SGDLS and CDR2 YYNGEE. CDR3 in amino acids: CASSVGGGGVYTGELFF. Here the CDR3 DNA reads TGTGCCAGCAGCGTAGGCGGGGGCGGTGTGTACACCGGGGAGCTGTTTTTT.

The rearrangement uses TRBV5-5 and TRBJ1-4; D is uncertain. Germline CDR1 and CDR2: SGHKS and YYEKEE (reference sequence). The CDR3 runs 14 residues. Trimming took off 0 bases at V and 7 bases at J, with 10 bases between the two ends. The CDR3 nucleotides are TGTGCCAGCAGCTTGGCCGAGGGCAGTGAAAAACTGTTTTTT. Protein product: CASSLAEGSEKLFF.

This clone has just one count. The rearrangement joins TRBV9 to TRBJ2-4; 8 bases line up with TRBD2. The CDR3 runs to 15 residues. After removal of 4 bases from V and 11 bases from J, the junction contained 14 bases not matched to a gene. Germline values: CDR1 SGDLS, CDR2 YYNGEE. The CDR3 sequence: CASSQEGRGGLFQYF. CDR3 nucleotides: TGTGCCAGCAGCCAGGAAGGTCGGGGGGGCCTCTTTCAGTACTTC.

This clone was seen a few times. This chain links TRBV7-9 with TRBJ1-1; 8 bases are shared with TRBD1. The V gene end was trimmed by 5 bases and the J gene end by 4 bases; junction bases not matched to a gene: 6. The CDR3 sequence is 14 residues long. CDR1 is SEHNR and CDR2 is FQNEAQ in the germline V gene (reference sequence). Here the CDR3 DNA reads TGTGCCAGCAGCCCTTGGGACAGGTCCACTGAAGCTTTCTTT. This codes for CASSPWDRSTEAFF. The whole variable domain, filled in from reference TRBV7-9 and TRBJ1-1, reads DTGVSQNPRHKITKRGQNVTFRCDPISEHNRLYWYRQTLGQGPEFLTYFQNEAQLEKSRLLSDRFSAERPKGSFSTLEIQRTEQGDSAMYLCASSPWDRSTEAFFGQGTRLTVV.

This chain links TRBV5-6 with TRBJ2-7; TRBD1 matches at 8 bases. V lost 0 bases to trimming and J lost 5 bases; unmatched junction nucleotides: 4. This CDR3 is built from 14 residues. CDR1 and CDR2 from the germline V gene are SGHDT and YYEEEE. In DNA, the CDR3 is TGTGCCAGCAGCTTGGCCAGGGGGCGGCACGAGCAGTACTTC. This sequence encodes CASSLARGRHEQYF.

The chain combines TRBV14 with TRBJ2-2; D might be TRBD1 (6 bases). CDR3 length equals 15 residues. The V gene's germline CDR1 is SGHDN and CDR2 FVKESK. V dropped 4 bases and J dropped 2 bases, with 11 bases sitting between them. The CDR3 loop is CASSPGTLNTGELFF. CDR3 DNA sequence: TGTGCCAGCAGCCCTGGGACACTAAACACCGGGGAGCTGTTTTTT.

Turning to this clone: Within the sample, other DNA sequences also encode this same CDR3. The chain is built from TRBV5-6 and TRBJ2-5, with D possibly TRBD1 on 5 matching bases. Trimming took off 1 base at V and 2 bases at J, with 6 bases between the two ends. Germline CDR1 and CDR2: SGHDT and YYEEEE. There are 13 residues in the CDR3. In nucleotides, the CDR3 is TGTGCCAGCAGCTTGAGGGGACAAGAGACCCAGTACTTC. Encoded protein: CASSLRGQETQYF.

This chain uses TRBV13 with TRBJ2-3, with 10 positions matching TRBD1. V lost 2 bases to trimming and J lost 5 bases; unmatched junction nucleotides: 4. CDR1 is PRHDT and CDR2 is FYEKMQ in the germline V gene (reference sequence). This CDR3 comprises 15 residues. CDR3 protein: CASSLPTGGGDTQYF. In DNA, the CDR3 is TGTGCCAGCAGCTTACCGACAGGGGGCGGAGATACGCAGTATTTT.

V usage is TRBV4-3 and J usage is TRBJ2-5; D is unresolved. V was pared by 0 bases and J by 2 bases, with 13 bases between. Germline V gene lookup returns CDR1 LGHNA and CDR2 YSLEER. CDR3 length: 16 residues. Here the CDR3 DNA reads TGCGCCAGCAGCCAAGAGTGGAGTTCTGATCAAGAGACCCAGTACTTC. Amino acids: CASSQEWSSDQETQYF.

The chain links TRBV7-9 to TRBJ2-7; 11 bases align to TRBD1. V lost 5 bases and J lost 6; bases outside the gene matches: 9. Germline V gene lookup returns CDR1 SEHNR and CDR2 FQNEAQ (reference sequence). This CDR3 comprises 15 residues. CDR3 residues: CASSPRDRGSIEQYF. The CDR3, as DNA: TGTGCCAGCAGCCCCCGGGACAGGGGGTCGATCGAGCAGTACTTC. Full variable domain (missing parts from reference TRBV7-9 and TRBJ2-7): DTGVSQNPRHKITKRGQNVTFRCDPISEHNRLYWYRQTLGQGPEFLTYFQNEAQLEKSRLLSDRFSAERPKGSFSTLEIQRTEQGDSAMYLCASSPRDRGSIEQYFGPGTRLTVT.

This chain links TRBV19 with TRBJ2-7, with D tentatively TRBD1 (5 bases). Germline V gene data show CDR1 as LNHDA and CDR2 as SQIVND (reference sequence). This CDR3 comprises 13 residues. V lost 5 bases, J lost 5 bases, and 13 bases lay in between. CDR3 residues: CASSLVWGHEQYF. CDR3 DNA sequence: TGTGCCAGTAGTCTCGTTTGGGGCCACGAGCAGTACTTC.

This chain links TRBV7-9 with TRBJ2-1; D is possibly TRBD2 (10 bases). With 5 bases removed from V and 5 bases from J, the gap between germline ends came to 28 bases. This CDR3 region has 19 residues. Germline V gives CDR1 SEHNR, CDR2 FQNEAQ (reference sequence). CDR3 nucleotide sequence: TGTGCCAGCAGCCCCCGGGACAGGGACGGACTAGCGGACAACAATGAGCAGTTCTTC. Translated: CASSPRDRDGLADNNEQFF.

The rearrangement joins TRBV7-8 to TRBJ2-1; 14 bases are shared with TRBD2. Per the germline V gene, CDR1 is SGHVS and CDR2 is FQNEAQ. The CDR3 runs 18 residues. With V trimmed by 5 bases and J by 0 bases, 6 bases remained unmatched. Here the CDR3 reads CASSPGLAGASSYNEQFF. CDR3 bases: TGTGCCAGCAGCCCGGGACTAGCGGGGGCCAGCTCCTACAATGAGCAGTTCTTC. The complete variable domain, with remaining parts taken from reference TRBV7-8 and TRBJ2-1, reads GAGVSQSPRYKVAKRGQDVALRCDPISGHVSLFWYQQALGQGPEFLTYFQNEAQLDKSGLPSDRFFAERPEGSVSTLKIQRTQQEDSAVYLCASSPGLAGASSYNEQFFGPGTRLTVL.

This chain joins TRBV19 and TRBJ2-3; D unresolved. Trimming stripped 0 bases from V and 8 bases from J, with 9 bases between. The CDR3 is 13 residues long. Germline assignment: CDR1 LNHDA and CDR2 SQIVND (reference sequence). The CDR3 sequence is CASSIDRESTQYF. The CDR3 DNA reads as TGTGCCAGTAGTATAGATCGAGAGAGTACGCAGTATTTT.

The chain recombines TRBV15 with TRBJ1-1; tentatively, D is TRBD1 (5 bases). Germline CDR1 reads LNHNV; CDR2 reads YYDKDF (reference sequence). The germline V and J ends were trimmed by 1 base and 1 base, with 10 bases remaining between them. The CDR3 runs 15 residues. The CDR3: CATSRGLDRNTEAFF. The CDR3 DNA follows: TGTGCCACCAGCAGAGGATTAGACAGGAACACTGAAGCTTTCTTT.

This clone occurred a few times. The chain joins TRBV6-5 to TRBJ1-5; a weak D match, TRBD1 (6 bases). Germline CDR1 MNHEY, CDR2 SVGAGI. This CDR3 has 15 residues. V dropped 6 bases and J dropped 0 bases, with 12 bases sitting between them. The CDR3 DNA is TGTGCCAGCAGGATTTCAGGGGATAGCAATCAGCCCCAGCATTTT. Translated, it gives CASRISGDSNQPQHF.

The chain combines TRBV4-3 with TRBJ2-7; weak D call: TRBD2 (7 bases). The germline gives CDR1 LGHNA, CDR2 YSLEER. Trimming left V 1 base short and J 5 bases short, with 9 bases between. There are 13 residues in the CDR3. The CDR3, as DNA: TGCGCCAGCAGCCAAGGGGGGGGGCACGAGCAGTACTTC. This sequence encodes CASSQGGGHEQYF.

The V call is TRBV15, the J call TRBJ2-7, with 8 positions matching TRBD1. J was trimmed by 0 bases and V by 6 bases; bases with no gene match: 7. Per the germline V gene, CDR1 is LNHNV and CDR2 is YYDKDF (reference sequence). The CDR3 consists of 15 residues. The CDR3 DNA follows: TGTGCCACCAGTCCCGGGACAGGAGACTCCTACGAGCAGTACTTC. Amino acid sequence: CATSPGTGDSYEQYF.

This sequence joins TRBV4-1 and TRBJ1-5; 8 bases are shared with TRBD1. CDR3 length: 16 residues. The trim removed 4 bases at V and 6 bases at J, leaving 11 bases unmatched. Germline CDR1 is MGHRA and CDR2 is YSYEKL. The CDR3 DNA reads TGCGCCAGCAGCCCTAGACAGGGGAGCATAAGTCAGCCCCAGCATTTT. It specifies CASSPRQGSISQPQHF.